These 27 T cell receptor beta chains were sequenced from one sample in a study of Ad26.COV2.S vaccination and SARS-CoV-2 variants. Treatment defined: roughly 18 received Ad26.COV2.S at low or high dose, single or two shots; several received placebo; per-sample allocation not given. Sampling happened 63 days after the first vaccine or placebo injection. Profiled with immunoSEQ multiplex PCR; TCRdb holds only in-frame clones, not every one. The table includes some 350,000 clones, about nine tenths detected once. Sequencing was performed on peripheral blood, taken in a trial of Ad26.COV2.S vaccine versus placebo. All receptors derive from a person aged 18-65 years who received the Ad26.COV2.S COVID-19 vaccine or a placebo.

This clone was seen just once. The V call is TRBV19, the J call TRBJ2-2; a possible D gene is TRBD1 (6 bases). The CDR3 has 13 amino acids. CDR1 is LNHDA and CDR2 is SQIVND in the germline V gene (reference sequence). V lost 8 bases to trimming and J lost 7 bases, with 14 bases between them. This chain's CDR3 is CASAIQGLGELFF. In nucleotides, the CDR3 is TGTGCCAGTGCCATCCAGGGGCTCGGGGAGCTGTTTTTT.

The V call is TRBV29-1, the J call TRBJ2-3; D is unresolved. The CDR3 covers 10 residues. Deletions cut 6 bases from V and 6 bases from J, with 7 bases between. Per the germline V gene, CDR1 is SQVTM and CDR2 is ANQGSEA. The CDR3 nucleotides are TGCAGCGTGACGAAGGATACGCAGTATTTT. It specifies CSVTKDTQYF.

This sequence joins TRBV5-1 and TRBJ2-7; TRBD1 matches 7 bases. V lost 4 bases to trimming and J lost 0 bases; unmatched junction nucleotides: 16. The CDR3 contains 18 residues. Germline-derived CDR1 and CDR2 are SGHRS and YFSETQ. Here the CDR3 DNA reads TGCGCCAGCAGCCTGGGCAATCCTCGGGACAGCCTCTCCTACGAGCAGTACTTC. This sequence encodes CASSLGNPRDSLSYEQYF.

The chain couples TRBV7-9 to TRBJ1-4, with D hard to call. Between the trimmed V and J ends, which lost 0 bases and 7 bases, there was a span of 18 bases. CDR1 and CDR2 (germline): SEHNR, FQNEAQ (reference sequence). The length of the CDR3 is 17 residues. This CDR3 reads CASSLARPPQWGEKLFF. The CDR3, as DNA: TGTGCCAGCAGCTTAGCGCGCCCGCCCCAATGGGGTGAAAAACTGTTTTTT.

This clone was seen ten or more times. Other DNA sequences in this specimen translate into the identical CDR3. The rearrangement links TRBV7-9 to TRBJ1-5, with 9 bases lining up with TRBD1. The CDR3 totals 14 residues. CDR1 is SEHNR, CDR2 FQNEAQ, per germline (reference sequence). With V trimmed by 5 bases and J by 4 bases, 3 bases remained unmatched. Here the CDR3 reads CASSPGQGNQPQHF. CDR3 DNA: TGTGCCAGCAGCCCAGGACAGGGGAATCAGCCCCAGCATTTT.

This clone came up a few times. V is TRBV12-3 or TRBV12-4 and J is TRBJ2-3; no clear D. V lost 6 bases and J 2 bases, leaving 6 bases between the germline ends. This CDR3 spans 12 amino acids. The CDR3 DNA reads as TGTGCCAGCAGCCGAGACACAGATACGCAGTATTTT. Protein sequence: CASSRDTDTQYF.

In this sample, this clone turned up once. The chain is built from TRBV9 and TRBJ2-3; 8 bases match TRBD2. This CDR3 is built from 18 residues. With V trimmed by 0 bases and J by 2 bases, 11 bases remained unmatched. Germline CDR1 reads SGDLS; CDR2 reads YYNGEE. Written as DNA, the CDR3 is TGTGCCAGCAGCGTAGCTGCGGGGGGCTACCCACACACAGATACGCAGTATTTT. It is translated as CASSVAAGGYPHTDTQYF.

The rearrangement uses TRBV28 and TRBJ1-3; D is unresolved. V lost 1 base to trimming and J lost 0 bases, with 7 bases between them. The CDR3 is made up of 15 amino acids. Germline loops: CDR1 MDHEN, CDR2 SYDVKM. The CDR3 region is CASSLFGFSGNTIYF. The CDR3 DNA reads TGTGCCAGCAGTTTATTTGGGTTCTCTGGAAACACCATATATTTT.

The chain has TRBV5-4 and TRBJ2-3, with D perhaps matching TRBD1 (6 bases). V was pared by 0 bases and J by 8 bases, with 13 bases between. This CDR3 has 14 residues. Germline CDR1 and CDR2: SGHNT and YYREEE (reference sequence). Here the CDR3 reads CASSLVGAQGTQYF. The CDR3 DNA sequence: TGTGCCAGCAGCTTGGTGGGGGCGCAGGGTACGCAGTATTTT.

This chain connects TRBV10-3 to TRBJ2-3; 7 bases agree with TRBD1. Germline trimming cut 7 bases from V and 6 bases from J; bases unmatched to any gene: 7. The CDR3 totals 13 residues. Germline V gene sequence: CDR1 ENHRY, CDR2 SYGVKD. CDR3 DNA: TGTGCCATCAAAAAGGGGGCTGACGATACGCAGTATTTT. Its translation is CAIKKGADDTQYF.

In its sample, this clone was seen a few times. The same CDR3 arises from other DNA sequences in this sample as well. The chain links TRBV9 to TRBJ1-2; D is uncertain. The CDR3 length is 13 residues. The V gene lost 0 bases and the J gene lost 3 bases, with 6 bases spanning the gap. Germline V gives CDR1 SGDLS, CDR2 YYNGEE. CDR3 in amino acids: CASSVGGDYGYTF. As DNA, the CDR3 is TGTGCCAGCAGCGTAGGGGGTGACTATGGCTACACCTTC.

This chain uses TRBV19 with TRBJ1-1; perhaps TRBD1 as D (5 bases). CDR1 and CDR2 (germline): LNHDA, SQIVND (reference sequence). CDR3 length: 15 residues. V was pared by 1 base and J by 3 bases, with 12 bases between. This CDR3 reads CASSIVGGPYTEAFF. The CDR3 DNA sequence: TGTGCCAGTAGTATAGTTGGGGGACCCTACACTGAAGCTTTCTTT.

V gene TRBV7-6 combines with J gene TRBJ2-7, with 8 positions matching TRBD1. Germline V CDR1 and CDR2: SGHVS, FNYEAQ. The V segment lost 1 base and the J segment 3 bases; nucleotides outside the gene matches: 11. This CDR3 is 17 amino acids long. CDR3 bases: TGTGCCAGCAGCTTAGGAGGGGCAGGGGGCTCCCTCTACGAGCAGTACGTC. Amino acids: CASSLGGAGGSLYEQYV.

V usage is TRBV7-9 and J usage is TRBJ2-1, with 7 positions matching TRBD2. V lost 4 bases, J lost 7 bases, and 19 bases stayed unmatched. The CDR3 is made up of 18 amino acids. Germline-derived CDR1 and CDR2 are SEHNR and FQNEAQ (reference sequence). CDR3 sequence (DNA): TGTGCCAGCAGCTCCGGGGGTAATGGGGCTAGCGGTCAGAATGAGCAGTTCTTC. It is translated as CASSSGGNGASGQNEQFF. Using reference TRBV7-9 and TRBJ2-1 for the parts outside the CDR3, the full variable domain is DTGVSQNPRHKITKRGQNVTFRCDPISEHNRLYWYRQTLGQGPEFLTYFQNEAQLEKSRLLSDRFSAERPKGSFSTLEIQRTEQGDSAMYLCASSSGGNGASGQNEQFFGPGTRLTVL.

The chain recombines TRBV24-1 with TRBJ1-5; a possible D gene is TRBD1 (6 bases). CDR3 size: 13 residues. V was pared by 6 bases and J by 5 bases, with 10 bases between. Germline assignment: CDR1 KGHDR and CDR2 SFDVKD. CDR3 in amino acids: CATSRGAHQPQHF. The CDR3, as DNA: TGTGCCACCAGTAGGGGGGCCCATCAGCCCCAGCATTTT.

The V gene is TRBV21-1, the J gene TRBJ1-1; the table's D call of TRBD1 was not tested on the DNA. TRBV21-1 is shown as a pseudogene. The CDR3 is 11 residues long. CDR3 nucleotide sequence: TGTGCCAGCAGCAAGGGGGCAGTTCCTTTCTTT. Amino acid sequence: CASSKGAVPFF.

V and J are TRBV28 and TRBJ1-1; a possible D gene is TRBD1 (5 bases). Germline V gives CDR1 MDHEN, CDR2 SYDVKM. The length of the CDR3 is 13 residues. V was shortened by 6 bases and J by 1 base, with 9 bases between the two germline ends. The DNA for the CDR3 is TGTGCCAGCAGGGGGCACTCGAACACTGAAGCTTTCTTT. It translates to CASRGHSNTEAFF.

This chain joins TRBV12-3 or TRBV12-4 and TRBJ1-1, with a tentative D call TRBD1 (5 bases). Trimming shortened V by 2 bases and J by 5 bases, and 9 bases separated the two germline ends. The CDR3 is 13 amino acids. The CDR3 spells CASSLQGGTEAFF. In DNA, the CDR3 is TGTGCCAGCAGTTTACAGGGTGGGACTGAAGCTTTCTTT.

The chain joins TRBV6-5 to TRBJ1-6; D may be TRBD1 (5 bases). The germline V gene encodes CDR1 MNHEY and CDR2 SVGAGI. V lost 11 bases to trimming and J lost 6 bases, with 11 bases between them. The CDR3 runs 12 residues. CDR3 DNA sequence: TGTGCCTCGCAGGGAGGTAATTCACCCCTCCACTTT. Protein sequence: CASQGGNSPLHF.

The V call is TRBV2, the J call TRBJ2-2, with TRBD2 matching 8 bases. J was trimmed by 2 bases and V by 2 bases; bases with no gene match: 7. The CDR3 sequence is 17 residues long. Germline V lookup: CDR1 SNHLY, CDR2 FYNNEI. The CDR3 spells CASSESRGGPNTGELFF. CDR3 bases: TGTGCCAGCAGTGAATCTCGGGGGGGACCTAACACCGGGGAGCTGTTTTTT.

This clone was detected only once. The chain carries TRBV7-2 and TRBJ2-5; TRBD1 matches 9 bases. Losses at the gene ends were 3 bases for V and 2 bases for J; bases not matched to a gene: 1. The CDR3 sequence is 14 residues long. Germline V CDR1 and CDR2: SGHTA, FQGNSA. CDR3 protein: CASSLTGGQETQYF. The DNA of the CDR3 is TGTGCCAGCAGCTTGACAGGGGGTCAAGAGACCCAGTACTTC.

This chain links TRBV4-1 with TRBJ2-4; TRBD2 agrees at 7 bases. CDR1 is MGHRA and CDR2 is YSYEKL in the germline V gene. J was trimmed by 1 base and V by 1 base; bases with no gene match: 16. The CDR3 sequence is 20 residues long. CDR3 bases: TGCGCCAGCAGCCAAGTCTTTGCTTACCTTTGGCGGGGGGCCAAAAACATTCAGTACTTC. Residues: CASSQVFAYLWRGAKNIQYF.

The rearrangement joins TRBV25-1 to TRBJ1-2; D ambiguous. The germline V gene encodes CDR1 MGHDK and CDR2 SYGVNS. V was pared by 1 base and J by 4 bases, with 10 bases between. CDR3 length: 14 residues. Here the CDR3 DNA reads TGTGCCAGCAGTGAATCTAGCAGATCCTATGGCTACACCTTC. Translated, it gives CASSESSRSYGYTF.

This clone was recorded once. The rearrangement joins TRBV11-3 to TRBJ2-1, with 8 bases lining up with TRBD2. V was pared by 4 bases and J by 4 bases, with 6 bases of the junction left unmatched. The CDR3 sequence is 15 residues long. The germline V gene has CDR1 SGHNT and CDR2 YENEEA. The CDR3 reads CASSYSGATYNEQFF. CDR3 DNA sequence: TGTGCCAGCAGCTATAGCGGGGCTACGTACAATGAGCAGTTCTTC. Together with reference TRBV11-3 and TRBJ2-1, the CDR3 gives the full variable domain: EAGVVQSPRYKIIEKKQPVAFWCNPISGHNTLYWYLQNLGQGPELLIRYENEEAVDDSQLPKDRFSAERLKGVDSTLKIQPAELGDSAVYLCASSYSGATYNEQFFGPGTRLTVL.

This clone turned up a few times. This chain links TRBV7-8 with TRBJ1-5; D gene unclear. Germline loops: CDR1 SGHVS, CDR2 FQNEAQ. The CDR3 is made up of 14 amino acids. Between the trimmed V and J ends, which lost 3 bases and 5 bases, there was a span of 11 bases. This chain's CDR3 is CASSFRTLDQPQHF. The DNA for the CDR3 is TGTGCCAGCAGCTTCAGGACCTTAGATCAGCCCCAGCATTTT.

This clone appeared once. The chain couples TRBV21-1 to TRBJ1-1. TRBV21-1 is noted as a pseudogene. The CDR3 has 13 residues. CDR3 in DNA: TGTGCCAGCAACCGTAGTGGCATAATTGAAGCTTTCTTT. Its protein product is CASNRSGIIEAFF.

The V call is TRBV19, the J call TRBJ1-5, with a possible D match to TRBD1 (6 bases). The CDR3 length is 14 residues. Germline V gives CDR1 LNHDA, CDR2 SQIVND (reference sequence). The V gene lost 3 bases and the J gene lost 4 bases, with 10 bases spanning the gap. For the CDR3, the DNA is TGTGCCAGTAGTATGGACAGCTTAAATCAGCCCCAGCATTTT. It is translated as CASSMDSLNQPQHF.